This TCR beta chain was captured in a study of control samples from healthy donors and cancer patients (dated by TCRdb to 2018 to 2021). A remark on this clone: No antigen is known for it. No base quality values were provided; no much bigger clone lies one nucleotide off.

V sheds 3 bases and J sheds 9 bases, leaving 9 bases between their ends. From the cysteine up to the phenylalanine, the CDR3 has a length of 12 residues. CDR3 DNA only is kept here, 36 bases in frame from base 1. CDR1 is given as GTSNPN and CDR2 as SVGIG, both from the germline V gene (reference sequence). Receptor libraries were prepared by the immunoSEQ multiplex PCR assay. Drawn from immuneACCESS, this table holds only the in-frame rearrangements with V and J called that TCRdb kept. Clones are partly lost; checked studies trace under half to an unresolved V gene and leave the rest unexplained. The sample contains fewer than 90,000 clones, approximately 90% of them found a single time. Of the sample, 1.5% to 2% falls within the top ten clones.

The TCR was taken from an older woman with head and neck cancer. The chain employs TRBV30 and TRBJ1-6, with TRBD1 perhaps the D gene, on 6 matching bases. Specimen: PBMCs. The DNA is as follows: TGTGCCTGGAGCCAGGGGAGTTCACCCCTCCACTTT. Its protein is CAWSQGSSPLHF.